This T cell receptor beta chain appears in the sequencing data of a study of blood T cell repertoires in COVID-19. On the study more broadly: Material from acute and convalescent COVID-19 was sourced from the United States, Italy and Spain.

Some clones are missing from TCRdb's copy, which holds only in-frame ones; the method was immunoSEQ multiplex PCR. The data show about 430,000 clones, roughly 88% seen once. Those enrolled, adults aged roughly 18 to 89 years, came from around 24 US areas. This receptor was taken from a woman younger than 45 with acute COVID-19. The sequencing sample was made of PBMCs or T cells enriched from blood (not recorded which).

This chain's CDR3 is CSASGSRDNEQFF. The CDR3 nucleotides are TGCAGTGCTAGTGGGTCGAGGGACAATGAGCAGTTCTTC. The chain carries TRBV20-1 and TRBJ2-1; D is perhaps TRBD2 (5 bases). The CDR3 length is 13 residues. The germline V gene encodes CDR1 DFQATT and CDR2 SNEGSKA (reference sequence). The V and J ends lost 3 bases and 5 bases respectively, with 11 bases between them.